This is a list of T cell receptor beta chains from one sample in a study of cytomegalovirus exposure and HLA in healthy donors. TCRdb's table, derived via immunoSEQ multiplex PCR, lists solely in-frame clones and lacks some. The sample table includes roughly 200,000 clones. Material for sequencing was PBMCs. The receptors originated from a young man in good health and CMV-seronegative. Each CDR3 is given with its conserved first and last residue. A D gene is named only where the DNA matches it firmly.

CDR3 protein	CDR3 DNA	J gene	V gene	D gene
CASSLHRGNEKLFF	TGTGCCAGCAGCTTACACAGGGGGAATGAAAAACTGTTTTTT	TRBJ1-4	TRBV7-2	TRBD1
CASSPDGNSYEQYF	TGTGCCAGCAGCCCCGACGGGAACTCCTACGAGCAGTACTTC	TRBJ2-7	TRBV7-7	NA
CASSQAQGATNEKLFF	TGCGCCAGCAGCCAAGCGCAGGGGGCCACTAATGAAAAACTGTTTTTT	TRBJ1-4	TRBV4-1	TRBD1
CASSPREETFYGYTF	TGTGCCAGCTCACCACGTGAGGAAACCTTCTATGGCTACACCTTC	TRBJ1-2	TRBV18	NA
CATSRTWGLADEQYF	TGTGCCACCAGCAGAACCTGGGGACTAGCGGACGAGCAGTACTTC	TRBJ2-7	TRBV15	TRBD2
CSAATGGSQPQHF	TGCAGCGCGGCAACAGGGGGAAGTCAGCCCCAGCATTTT	TRBJ1-5	TRBV29-1	TRBD1
CASSLKRGANVLTF	TGTGCCAGCAGCTTGAAGCGAGGGGCCAACGTCCTGACTTTC	TRBJ2-6	TRBV7-9	NA
CASSLGTTYEQYF	TGTGCCAGCAGTTTGGGGACTACCTACGAGCAGTACTTC	TRBJ2-7	TRBV27	TRBD2
CASSFTGQGNYGYTF	TGCGCCAGCAGCTTTACGGGACAGGGGAACTATGGCTACACCTTC	TRBJ1-2	TRBV5-1	TRBD1
CASTPGQATYEQYF	TGTGCCAGCACTCCGGGACAGGCAACCTACGAGCAGTACTTC	TRBJ2-7	TRBV28	TRBD1
CASSPRRQAYEQYF	TGTGCCAGCAGCCCCCGTAGACAGGCCTACGAGCAGTACTTC	TRBJ2-7	TRBV11-3	NA
CTSSQDSLYGTGGVYGYTF	TGCACCAGCAGCCAAGATAGTTTGTATGGGACAGGGGGCGTCTATGGCTACACCTTC	TRBJ1-2	TRBV1	NA
CASSFLATGGYGYTF	TGTGCCAGCAGTTTTTTGGCGACAGGGGGATATGGCTACACCTTC	TRBJ1-2	TRBV27	TRBD1
CASSVERANTEAFF	TGTGCCAGCAGTGTGGAGAGGGCGAACACTGAAGCTTTCTTT	TRBJ1-1	TRBV27	NA
CASSSRGTTEFF	TGTGCCAGCAGCTCAAGGGGGACAACTGAGTTCTTC	TRBJ2-1	TRBV11-3	NA
CASSPDTNYGYTF	TGTGCCAGCTCACCGGACACTAACTATGGCTACACCTTC	TRBJ1-2	TRBV18	NA
CASSQVFGSPYGYTF	TGTGCCAGCAGCCAAGTTTTTGGGAGCCCATATGGCTACACCTTC	TRBJ1-2	TRBV14	NA
CASSYSAGLGEQYF	TGTGCCAGCAGTTACTCGGCAGGGTTGGGAGAGCAGTACTTC	TRBJ2-7	TRBV6-5	NA
CASSFTRDRGLEQFF	TGTGCCAGCAGCTTCACCCGGGACAGGGGTCTTGAGCAGTTCTTC	TRBJ2-1	TRBV7-2	TRBD1
CASRYRVPNSPLHF	TGTGCCAGCAGATACCGGGTCCCCAATTCACCCCTCCACTTT	TRBJ1-6	TRBV28	NA
CASSSVERGYGYTF	TGCGCCAGCAGCTCAGTTGAACGGGGGTATGGCTACACCTTC	TRBJ1-2	TRBV5-1	NA
CASSAGGGGVNTEAFF	TGTGCCAGCAGCGCTGGGGGGGGAGGGGTGAACACTGAAGCTTTCTTT	TRBJ1-1	TRBV7-9	NA
CASSLPGVNTEAFF	TGTGCCAGCAGCCTGCCCGGGGTCAACACTGAAGCTTTCTTT	TRBJ1-1	TRBV28	NA
CASSTQGNQPQHF	TGTGCCAGTAGTACCCAGGGCAATCAGCCCCAGCATTTT	TRBJ1-5	TRBV19	NA
CASSQPLPGVGEQYF	TGTGCCAGCAGCCAACCACTCCCGGGGGTAGGTGAGCAGTACTTC	TRBJ2-7	TRBV5-4	NA
CASSSQGGAGELFF	TGTGCCAGCAGCTCCCAGGGAGGGGCCGGGGAGCTGTTTTTT	TRBJ2-2	TRBV11-2	TRBD2
CASTPSGGLSTDTQYF	TGTGCCAGCACCCCCTCGGGGGGCCTTTCCACAGATACGCAGTATTTT	TRBJ2-3	TRBV7-2	NA
CSVPGGTYNEQFF	TGCAGCGTGCCCGGGGGGACCTACAATGAGCAGTTCTTC	TRBJ2-1	TRBV29-1	TRBD2
CASSPTDSPGPKLFF	TGTGCCAGCAGCCCGACCGACAGCCCAGGGCCGAAACTGTTTTTT	TRBJ1-4	TRBV14	NA
CAWSPLGTGGQETQYF	TGTGCCTGGAGCCCCCTCGGGACAGGGGGCCAAGAGACCCAGTACTTC	TRBJ2-5	TRBV30	TRBD1
CAVHRDNSGYTF	TGTGCCGTGCACCGGGACAATAGTGGCTACACCTTC	TRBJ1-2	TRBV10-3	NA
CASSQEEGRNSPLHF	TGCGCCAGCAGCCAAGAGGAGGGGCGAAATTCACCCCTCCACTTT	TRBJ1-6	TRBV4-1	NA
CASSGPNTGELFF	TGTGCCAGCAGTGGGCCGAACACCGGGGAGCTGTTTTTT	TRBJ2-2	TRBV25-1	NA
CASSLRVAGELFF	TGTGCCAGCAGCCTCCGGGTAGCGGGGGAGCTGTTTTTT	TRBJ2-2	TRBV11-3	NA
CASSLSIGGDYGYTF	TGTGCCAGCAGTTTATCGATCGGGGGAGACTATGGCTACACCTTC	TRBJ1-2	TRBV27	NA
CASSMGQGVEKLFF	TGTGCCAGTAGTATGGGACAGGGAGTTGAAAAACTGTTTTTT	TRBJ1-4	TRBV19	TRBD1
CASSGQYEQYF	TGTGCCAGCAGTGGTCAATACGAGCAGTACTTC	TRBJ2-7	TRBV25-1	NA
CASSLVGRGQVEQYF	TGCGCCAGCAGCTTGGTCGGCAGGGGTCAGGTCGAGCAGTACTTC	TRBJ2-7	TRBV5-1	NA
CASSLNREVGTDTQYF	TGCGCCAGCAGCTTGAACCGGGAGGTGGGCACAGATACGCAGTATTTT	TRBJ2-3	TRBV5-1	TRBD2
CASSTTPDRGAYMNTEAFF	TGTGCCAGTAGTACCACTCCGGACAGGGGAGCATACATGAACACTGAAGCTTTCTTT	TRBJ1-1	TRBV19	TRBD1
CASSVWGNGGEQYF	TGTGCCAGCAGCGTATGGGGGAATGGGGGGGAGCAGTACTTC	TRBJ2-7	TRBV9	NA
CASGLVGGPEQFF	TGTGCTAGTGGTTTGGTTGGGGGCCCCGAGCAGTTCTTC	TRBJ2-1	TRBV12-5	NA
CASFSENTGELFF	TGTGCCAGCTTCAGTGAGAACACCGGGGAGCTGTTTTTT	TRBJ2-2	TRBV28	NA
CASTVEGTGSYGYTF	TGTGCCAGCACCGTAGAAGGGACAGGAAGCTATGGCTACACCTTC	TRBJ1-2	TRBV9	TRBD1
CASNPTGYGNNSPLHF	TGTGCCAGCAACCCGACAGGGTACGGGAATAATTCACCCCTCCACTTT	TRBJ1-6	TRBV7-8	TRBD1
CASSSTPGGRETQYF	TGTGCCAGCAGCTCCACTCCAGGGGGCCGGGAGACCCAGTACTTC	TRBJ2-5	TRBV7-6	TRBD1
CASSPPVVDTEAFF	TGTGCCAGCTCACCCCCGGTCGTGGACACTGAAGCTTTCTTT	TRBJ1-1	TRBV18	NA
CASSQDNRGGTDTQYF	TGCGCCAGCAGCCAGGACAACAGGGGGGGCACAGATACGCAGTATTTT	TRBJ2-3	TRBV4-1	TRBD1
CASSLELTSDGYTF	TGTGCCAGCAGCTTAGAGCTAACCTCTGATGGCTACACCTTC	TRBJ1-2	TRBV7-8	NA